This TCR beta chain was documented in a study of blood T cell repertoires in COVID-19. Profiling relied on immunoSEQ multiplex PCR, and the TCRdb table lists in-frame clones only, not all of them. The data contain 150,000 to 200,000 clones, about 88% of them seen just once; the ten biggest clones take up about 0.8%. Trimming took 5 bases from V and 8 from J; bases not matched to a gene: 10. CDR1 and CDR2 from the germline V gene are SGHAT and FQNNGV. The CDR3 has 15 amino acids. The TCR originated in a woman aged 18-29 years who had recovered from COVID-19. This chain links TRBV11-2 with TRBJ2-1; TRBD2 matches 9 bases. The specimen sequenced was PBMCs or T cells enriched from blood (not recorded which). The CDR3 coding sequence is TGTGCCAGCAGCCCTAATCTAGCGGGGCTGGATGAGCAGTTCTTC. This translates into CASSPNLAGLDEQFF.